Shown below are 5 T cell receptor beta chains from a single sample sequenced in a study of blood T cells in healthy people across ages. A second about 7 to 12 cycle PCR used barcoded and J-beta primers. TCRdb re-called the 5' RACE reads through MiXCR, storing one row per CDR3 protein. The profile shows 660,000 or so distinct CDR3 sequences, roughly 58% of them singletons. The sample comprised blood. These receptors came from a man aged 60 to 69 in good health.

The chain uses TRBV7-2 and TRBJ2-1; D gene ambiguous. V dropped 3 bases and J dropped 6 bases, with 12 bases sitting between them. CDR1 is SGHTA, CDR2 FQGNSA, per germline. This CDR3 spans 14 amino acids. This CDR3 reads CASSFFPPGNEQFF. In DNA, the CDR3 is TGTGCCAGCAGCTTTTTTCCCCCGGGCAATGAGCAGTTCTTC.

The chain employs TRBV6-6 and TRBJ2-7, with 12 bases lining up with TRBD1. Germline V gene sequence: CDR1 MNHNY, CDR2 SVGAGI (reference sequence). V shed 6 bases, J shed 7 bases, and the junction held 7 bases outside the gene matches. This CDR3 has 14 residues. CDR3 amino acids: CASSWGQGAGEQYF. The CDR3 nucleotides read TGTGCCAGCAGCTGGGGACAGGGGGCTGGGGAGCAGTACTTC.

The rearrangement uses TRBV29-1 and TRBJ2-1; no clear D gene. CDR3 length equals 12 residues. The V end was cut by 7 bases, the J end by 3 bases, with 10 bases between. The germline V gene encodes CDR1 SQVTM and CDR2 ANQGSEA. The CDR3 region is CSGKRVYNEQFF. Written as DNA, the CDR3 is TGCAGCGGCAAACGGGTCTACAATGAGCAGTTCTTC.

The CDR3 spells CSVEAGRGTDTQYF. DNA of the CDR3: TGCAGCGTTGAAGCGGGCAGGGGCACAGATACGCAGTATTTT. V is TRBV29-1 and J is TRBJ2-3; D might be TRBD1 (5 bases). Germline values: CDR1 SQVTM, CDR2 ANQGSEA. CDR3 size: 14 residues. V was cut by 1 base and J by 1 base, with 9 bases left in between.

J is TRBJ2-1 and V is TRBV20-1; 14 nucleotides line up with TRBD2. Germline CDR1 reads DFQATT; CDR2 reads SNEGSKA (reference sequence). The CDR3 extends over 18 amino acids. Germline trimming cut 0 bases from V and 0 bases from J; bases unmatched to any gene: 4. CDR3 sequence: CSARDWTSGGSSYNEQFF. CDR3 nucleotide sequence: TGCAGTGCTAGAGATTGGACTAGCGGGGGGTCCTCCTACAATGAGCAGTTCTTC.